This T cell receptor beta chain emerged from a study of T cells after yellow fever vaccination (dated by TCRdb to the late 2010s). Study-wide context: The SMART-Seq v4 Ultra Low Input RNA kit was used to prepare libraries from fractions with low cell numbers. Two healthy male donors, one aged 18 to 30 and one aged 30 to 40 years, made up the cohort. Blood samples were taken at several timepoints before and after primary and secondary immunization, and bulk PBMC replicates and cell subsets were isolated. Bulk TCR alpha and beta repertoires were sequenced longitudinally to track T-cell clones before and after primary and booster YFV17D yellow fever vaccination.

What the work shows at the level of the full study, not this receptor alone: A small share of clonotypes was detected in both CD4 and CD8 compartments, with the overlap likely arising from convergent recombination. FACS-sorted repertoires could contain abundant contaminating clonotypes from the bulk population, so computational filtering was required. Most clones expanded after primary vaccination (almost 97% of CD4 and around nine tenths of CD8) were re-detected after the booster, suggesting that broad memory maintenance occurred. Compared with the primary T-cell response, the secondary T-cell response was weaker but faster, peaking on day 5 rather than day 15. Because only a couple of donors were included in the study, the extent to which the findings can be generalized is limited.

This specimen's treatment or condition label, per the study, means: live attenuated yellow fever vaccine strain. A standard Ficoll-Paque protocol was used to isolate PBMCs from peripheral blood. Dynabeads CD4 and CD8 positive selection kits were used to isolate CD4 and CD8 T-cell fractions. RNA was extracted with TriZol from bulk PBMCs, CD4 and CD8 fractions, and dextramer-positive and dextramer-negative fractions. TCR cDNA was synthesized by 5'RACE template switching, through which a universal primer site and unique molecular identifiers were introduced. Priming of cDNA synthesis was performed from both the TCR alpha and TCR beta constant segments. Library amplification used two PCR steps, and the second PCR step added sample barcodes and sequencing adapters. Sequencing of libraries was done on Illumina HiSeq 2500 (2x100 bp) or NovaSeq (2x150 bp). As for the authors' bioinformatics: Demultiplexing of reads and collapsing into UMI consensus sequences were performed with MIGEC, and V(D)J alignment was carried out with MiXCR. Clonotypes responding to the vaccine were identified with edgeR on replicate PBMC samples, with the criteria of FDR below 0.01 and a log2 fold change above 5 up to day 15. CD4 or CD8 identity was assigned to each bulk clonotype according to whether the clonotype was present at higher abundance in the sequenced CD4 repertoire or the sequenced CD8 repertoire. The public sequencing data were trimmed at Q25 with fastp and processed into clonotypes with MiXCR by TCRdb, which kept only in-frame beta chains. Each entry merges the rows of one CDR3 protein and shows their most common DNA and genes. TCRdb, not the authors, supplied the V and J calls. The sample yields around 140,000 distinct CDR3 sequences; just over 6.5% were counted once. Approximately 0.67% of the sample is in the top ten clones.

This clonotype was found many times. The target of this receptor is not known. It has no much larger one-base neighbor in the sample; base qualities were not kept. The sequenced sample was CD4+ T cells sorted from PBMCs, obtained 10 days after the yellow fever booster vaccination. The source is a man aged 25-40 years who received the YFV17D yellow fever vaccine.

The DNA sequence is TGTGCCAGCAGCTTATTGGAGGGGTTGACTGAAGCTTTCTTT. Protein translation: CASSLLEGLTEAFF. The chain is made from TRBV7-9 and TRBJ1-1; matching of 5 bases hints at TRBD1 as the D gene. The CDR3 has 14 amino acids, counting the end cysteine and phenylalanine. Of all the DNA, just the CDR3 is kept, 42 bases in frame from base 1. Sequences SEHNR (CDR1) and FQNEAQ (CDR2) are obtained from the germline V gene (reference sequence). V drops 2 bases and J drops 5 bases, leaving 12 bases in between.